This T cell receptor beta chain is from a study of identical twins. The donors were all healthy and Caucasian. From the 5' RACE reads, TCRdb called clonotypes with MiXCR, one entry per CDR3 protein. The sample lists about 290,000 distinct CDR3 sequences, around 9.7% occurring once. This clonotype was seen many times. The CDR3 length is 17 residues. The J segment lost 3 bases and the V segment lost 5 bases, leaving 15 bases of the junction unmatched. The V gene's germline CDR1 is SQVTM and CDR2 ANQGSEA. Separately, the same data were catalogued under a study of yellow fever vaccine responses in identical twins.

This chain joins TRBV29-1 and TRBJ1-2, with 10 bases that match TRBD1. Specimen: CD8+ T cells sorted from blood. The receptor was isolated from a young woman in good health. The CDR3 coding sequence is TGCAGCGTTAAATACGACGGGACAGGGGAGGTAGACTATGGCTACACCTTC. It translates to CSVKYDGTGEVDYGYTF.